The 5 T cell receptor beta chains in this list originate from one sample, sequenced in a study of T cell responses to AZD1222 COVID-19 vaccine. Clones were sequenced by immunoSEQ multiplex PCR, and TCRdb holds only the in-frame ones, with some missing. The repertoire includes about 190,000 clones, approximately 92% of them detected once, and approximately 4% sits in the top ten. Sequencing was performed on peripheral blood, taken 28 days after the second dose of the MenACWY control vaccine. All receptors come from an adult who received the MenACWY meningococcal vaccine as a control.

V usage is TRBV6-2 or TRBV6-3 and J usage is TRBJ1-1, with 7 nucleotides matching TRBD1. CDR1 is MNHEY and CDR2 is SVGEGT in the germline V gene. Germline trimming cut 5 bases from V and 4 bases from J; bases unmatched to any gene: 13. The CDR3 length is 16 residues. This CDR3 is CASSLTHRGMGTEAFF. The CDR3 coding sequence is TGTGCCAGCAGTCTTACTCACAGGGGTATGGGCACTGAAGCTTTCTTT.

The CDR3: CASRDREVNSPLHF. CDR3 in DNA: TGCGCCAGCAGGGACAGGGAGGTGAATTCACCCCTCCACTTT. This chain connects TRBV10-2 to TRBJ1-6, with 8 nucleotides matching TRBD1. Unmatched junction bases numbered 5, after V lost 6 bases and J lost 7 bases. This CDR3 comprises 14 residues. The germline CDR1 and CDR2 sequences are WSHSY and SAAADI.

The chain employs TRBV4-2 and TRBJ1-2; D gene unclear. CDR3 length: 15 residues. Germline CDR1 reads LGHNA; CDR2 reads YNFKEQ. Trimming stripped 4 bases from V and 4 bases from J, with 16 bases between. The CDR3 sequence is CASSPNTDNLYGYTF. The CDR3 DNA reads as TGTGCCAGCAGCCCGAACACTGACAACCTCTATGGCTACACCTTC.

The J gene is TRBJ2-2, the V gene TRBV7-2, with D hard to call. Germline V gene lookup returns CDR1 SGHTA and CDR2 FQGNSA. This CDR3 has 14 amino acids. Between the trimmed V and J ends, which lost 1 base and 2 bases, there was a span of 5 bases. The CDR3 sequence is CASSLGRNTGELFF. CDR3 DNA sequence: TGTGCCAGCAGCTTAGGGAGAAACACCGGGGAGCTGTTTTTT. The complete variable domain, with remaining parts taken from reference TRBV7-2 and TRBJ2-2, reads GAGVSQSPSNKVTEKGKDVELRCDPISGHTALYWYRQSLGQGLEFLIYFQGNSAPDKSGLPSDRFSAERTGGSVSTLTIQRTQQEDSAVYLCASSLGRNTGELFFGEGSRLTVL.

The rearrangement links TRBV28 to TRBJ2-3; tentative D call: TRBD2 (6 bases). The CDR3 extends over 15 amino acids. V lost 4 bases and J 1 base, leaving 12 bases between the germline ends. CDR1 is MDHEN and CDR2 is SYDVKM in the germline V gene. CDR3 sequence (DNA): TGTGCCAGCAGTTCCCCAGGGACTGGCACAGATACGCAGTATTTT. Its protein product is CASSSPGTGTDTQYF.